A single TCR beta chain is shown here with its context. The target antigen is unknown. This sample was included in a study of radiation and T cells in renal cell carcinoma. Background on the study: Nephrectomy followed 15 Gy stereotactic body radiation by 4 weeks. Whole-study findings and limits: From baseline, blood top tumor clonotypes peaked at 2 weeks post-radiation. Without pretreatment biopsies, baseline tumor clonotype presence was undetermined.

The length of the CDR3 is 16 residues. Trimming stripped 0 bases from V and 2 bases from J, with 14 bases between. In germline, CDR1 is SGHKS, CDR2 YYEKEE (reference sequence). Time point denoted: blood 2 weeks post-SBRT. Treatment described: 15 Gy SBRT to primary tumor, nephrectomy 4 weeks later. Serial blood draws occurred at baseline and 2 and 4 weeks post-SBRT. This table comes from immunoSEQ multiplex PCR, and its TCRdb copy is limited to in-frame clones, with some not included. In the table there are some 75,000 clones, roughly 80% of which are singletons. Source: blood, taken from a patient whose treatment included radiotherapy and nephrectomy. This receptor was obtained from a man aged 55-75 years with renal cell carcinoma. The chain has TRBV5-5 and TRBJ2-5; D is undetermined. CDR3 DNA: TGTGCCAGCAGCTTGGAGTCATTCGCAGATCAAGAGACCCAGTACTTC. This translates into CASSLESFADQETQYF.